This T cell receptor (beta chain) was sequenced during a study of control samples from healthy donors and cancer patients. Germline CDR1 is KGHSH and CDR2 is LQKENI. The CDR3 runs to 16 residues. V was shortened by 1 base and J by 3 bases, with 13 bases between the two germline ends. Profiling relied on immunoSEQ multiplex PCR, and the TCRdb table lists in-frame clones only, not all of them. The sample has some 20,000 clones, 70% to 90% seen once. Sequences were obtained from PBMCs. The chain uses TRBV18 and TRBJ2-4, with D perhaps given as TRBD1 or TRBD2 (5 bases each). This TCR derives from a woman in her fifties or sixties with head and neck cancer. CDR3: CASSPLVRDGKNIQYF. Here the CDR3 DNA reads TGTGCCAGCTCACCACTCGTCAGGGACGGCAAAAACATTCAGTACTTC.